This T cell receptor (beta chain) was identified in a study of technical replicates of blood from a few donors. In its sample, this clone was seen once. Germline V gene sequence: CDR1 MDHEN, CDR2 SYDVKM. The CDR3 is 14 amino acids. V shed 6 bases and J shed 2 bases, with 14 bases lying between them. TCRdb's table, derived via immunoSEQ multiplex PCR, lists solely in-frame clones and lacks some. Among tens of thousands of clones, 80% to 95% were seen once, and the ten largest hold 0.4% to 0.5%. The gene calls are TRBV28 and TRBJ2-7; maybe TRBD1 (6 bases). Sample: T cells isolated from PBMCs. This TCR was sampled from a human donor in good health. CDR3 sequence (DNA): TGTGCCAGCAGGGTGGGACACCTAACCTACGAGCAGTACTTC. Translating it yields CASRVGHLTYEQYF.